This TCR beta chain was recorded in a study of human T cells and chemical hapten exposure. About the study: The cohort included alopecia areata under or over 50% scalp, totalis and universalis. Broader study findings: Donors' alopecia may make their immune response differ from healthy people's.

TCRdb reprocessed the RACE reads via MiXCR and lists one record per CDR3 protein. The sample lists 180,000 or so distinct CDR3 sequences, almost 30% occurring once. As concerns this clonotype: Its antigen is undetermined.

The CDR3 covers 14 residues. Trimming stripped 10 bases from V and 3 bases from J, with 15 bases between. The germline gives CDR1 MDHEN, CDR2 SYDVKM. The time point was: pre-sensitization, week 0. Treatment indicated: therapeutic diphenylcyclopropenone sensitization with weekly scalp DPC. The rearrangement uses TRBV28 and TRBJ1-4; D not certain. Material: whole blood, obtained in connection with sensitization to the hapten diphenylcyclopropenone (DPC). This receptor was obtained from a woman in her 30s with alopecia areata. Some clones in this sample may be carry-over from other donors' samples. The CDR3 reads CATVPGGANEKLFF. The CDR3 DNA sequence: TGTGCCACCGTACCCGGAGGAGCTAATGAAAAACTGTTTTTT.